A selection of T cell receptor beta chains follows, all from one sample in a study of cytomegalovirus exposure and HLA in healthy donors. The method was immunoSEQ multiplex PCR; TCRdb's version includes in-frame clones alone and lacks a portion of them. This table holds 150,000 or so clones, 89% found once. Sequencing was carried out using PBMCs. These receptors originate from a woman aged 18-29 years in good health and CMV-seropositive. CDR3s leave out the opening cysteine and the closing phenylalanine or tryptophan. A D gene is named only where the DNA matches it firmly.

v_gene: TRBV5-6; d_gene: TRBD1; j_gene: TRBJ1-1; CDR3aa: ASSRWTGGTEAF
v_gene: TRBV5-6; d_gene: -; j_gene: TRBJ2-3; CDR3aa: ASSFKRTGTDTQY
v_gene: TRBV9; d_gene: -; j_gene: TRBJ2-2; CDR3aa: ASSVYYPGELF
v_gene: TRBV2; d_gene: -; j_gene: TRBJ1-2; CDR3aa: ASSLVTGHYGYT
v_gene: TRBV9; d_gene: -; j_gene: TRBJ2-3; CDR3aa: ASSVEGVRSDTQY
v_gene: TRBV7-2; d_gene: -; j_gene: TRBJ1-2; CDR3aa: ASSLGVPNGYT
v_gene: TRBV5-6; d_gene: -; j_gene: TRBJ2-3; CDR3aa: ASSSRRSGRDTQY
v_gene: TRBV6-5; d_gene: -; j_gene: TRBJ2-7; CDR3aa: ASSYGPRYEQY
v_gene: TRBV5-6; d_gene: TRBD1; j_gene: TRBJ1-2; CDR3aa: ASSPGQNFYGYT
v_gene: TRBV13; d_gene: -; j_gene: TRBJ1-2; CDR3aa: ASSSRSLGWSYT
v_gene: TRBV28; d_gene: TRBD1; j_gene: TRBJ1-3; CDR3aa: ASLSYVRQGGNTIY
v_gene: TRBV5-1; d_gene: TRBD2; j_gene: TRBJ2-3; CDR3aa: ASSLALAGGFSTDTQY
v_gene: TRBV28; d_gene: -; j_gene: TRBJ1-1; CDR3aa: ASSPDTNTEAF
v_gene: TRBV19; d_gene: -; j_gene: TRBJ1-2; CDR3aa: ASSRTPANYGYT
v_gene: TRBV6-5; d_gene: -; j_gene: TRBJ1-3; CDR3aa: AIRSPGNTIY
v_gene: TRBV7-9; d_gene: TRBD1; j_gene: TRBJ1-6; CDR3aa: ASSDTGANNSPLH
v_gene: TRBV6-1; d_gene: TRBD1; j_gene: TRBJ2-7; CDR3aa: ASSPDPTGLKQY
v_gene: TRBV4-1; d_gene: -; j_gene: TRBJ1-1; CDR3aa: ASSPDQAVTEAF
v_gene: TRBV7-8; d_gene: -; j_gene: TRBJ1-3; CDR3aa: ASSLDRVHSGNTIY
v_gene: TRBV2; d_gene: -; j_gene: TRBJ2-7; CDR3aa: ATSGLADYEQY
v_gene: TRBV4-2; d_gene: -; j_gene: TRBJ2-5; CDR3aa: ASSQGQATLPGETQY
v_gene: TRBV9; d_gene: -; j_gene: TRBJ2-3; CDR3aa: ASTGGGLGDTQY
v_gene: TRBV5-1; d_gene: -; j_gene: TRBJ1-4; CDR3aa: ASSLAPGVGEKLF
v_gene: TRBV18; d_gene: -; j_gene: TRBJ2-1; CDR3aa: ASSPGSGNNEQF
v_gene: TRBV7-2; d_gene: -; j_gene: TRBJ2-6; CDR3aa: ASSPWVAGANVLT
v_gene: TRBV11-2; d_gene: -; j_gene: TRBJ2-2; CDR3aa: ASSLEGRSNTGELF
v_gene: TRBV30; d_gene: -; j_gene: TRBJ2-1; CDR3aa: AWSVQSGVGNEQF
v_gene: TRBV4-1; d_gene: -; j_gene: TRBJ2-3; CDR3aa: ASSQDGARSTDTQY
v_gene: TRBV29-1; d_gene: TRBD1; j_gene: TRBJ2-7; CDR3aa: SVEETGTGAYEQY
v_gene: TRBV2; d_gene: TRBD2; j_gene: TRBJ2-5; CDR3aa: ASSRGLAGGRETQY
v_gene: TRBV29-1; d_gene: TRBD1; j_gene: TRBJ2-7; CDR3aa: SVERADRAFGEQY
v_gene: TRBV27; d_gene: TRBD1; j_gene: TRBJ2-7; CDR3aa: ASKLTGSSYEQY
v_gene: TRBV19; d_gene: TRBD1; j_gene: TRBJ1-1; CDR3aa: ASQTGGNTEAF
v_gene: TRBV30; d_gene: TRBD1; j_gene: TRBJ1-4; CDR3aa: AWSARGRAKLF
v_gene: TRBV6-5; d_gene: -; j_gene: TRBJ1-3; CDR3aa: ASSRTVSSGNTIY
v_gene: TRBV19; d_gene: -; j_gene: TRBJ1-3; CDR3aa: ASSFTGPGNTIY
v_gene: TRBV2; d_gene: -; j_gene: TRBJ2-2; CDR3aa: ASTRENTGELF
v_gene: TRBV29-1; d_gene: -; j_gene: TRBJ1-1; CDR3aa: SVRARVGDTEAF
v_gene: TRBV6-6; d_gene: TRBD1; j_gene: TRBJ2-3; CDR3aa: ASSHRGRTDTQY
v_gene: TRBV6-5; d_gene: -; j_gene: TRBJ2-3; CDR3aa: ASRYRDSRGDTQY
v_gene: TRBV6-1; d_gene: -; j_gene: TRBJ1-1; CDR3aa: ASSEVPGWVTEAF
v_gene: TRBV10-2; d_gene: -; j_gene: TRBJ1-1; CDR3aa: ASSERQGRAF
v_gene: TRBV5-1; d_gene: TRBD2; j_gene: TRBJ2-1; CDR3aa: ASSSVLGTTDNEQF
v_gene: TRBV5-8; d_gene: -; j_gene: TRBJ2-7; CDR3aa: ASRPRQISYEQY
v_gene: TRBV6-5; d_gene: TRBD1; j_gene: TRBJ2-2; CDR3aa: ASSGDRGNTGELF
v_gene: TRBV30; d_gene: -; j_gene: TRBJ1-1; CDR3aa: AWRHSADTEAF